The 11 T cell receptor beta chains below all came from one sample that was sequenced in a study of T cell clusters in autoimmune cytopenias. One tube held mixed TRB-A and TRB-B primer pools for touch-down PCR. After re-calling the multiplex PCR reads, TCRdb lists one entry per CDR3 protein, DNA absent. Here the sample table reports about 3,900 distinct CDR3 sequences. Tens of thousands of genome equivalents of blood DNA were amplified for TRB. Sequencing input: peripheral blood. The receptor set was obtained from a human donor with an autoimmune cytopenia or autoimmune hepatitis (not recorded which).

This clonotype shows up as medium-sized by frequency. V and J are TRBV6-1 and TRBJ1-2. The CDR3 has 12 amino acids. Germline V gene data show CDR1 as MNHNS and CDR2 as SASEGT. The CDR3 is CASITGGYGYTF.

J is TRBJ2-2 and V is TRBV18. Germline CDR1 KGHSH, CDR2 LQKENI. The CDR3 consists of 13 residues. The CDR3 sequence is CASSPADLGELFF.

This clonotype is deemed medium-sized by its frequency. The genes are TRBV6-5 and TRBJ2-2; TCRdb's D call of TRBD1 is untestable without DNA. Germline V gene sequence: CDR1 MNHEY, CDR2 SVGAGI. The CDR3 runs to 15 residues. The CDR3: CASSPLADLTGELFF.

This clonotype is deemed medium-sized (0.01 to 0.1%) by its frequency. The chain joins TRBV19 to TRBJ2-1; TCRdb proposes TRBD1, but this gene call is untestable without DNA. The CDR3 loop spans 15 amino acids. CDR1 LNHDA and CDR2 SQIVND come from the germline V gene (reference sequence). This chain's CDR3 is CASSMTGGAYNEQFF.

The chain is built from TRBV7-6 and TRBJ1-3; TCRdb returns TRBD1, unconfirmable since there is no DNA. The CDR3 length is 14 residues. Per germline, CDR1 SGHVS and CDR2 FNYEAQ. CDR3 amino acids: CASSQQGSRNTIYF.

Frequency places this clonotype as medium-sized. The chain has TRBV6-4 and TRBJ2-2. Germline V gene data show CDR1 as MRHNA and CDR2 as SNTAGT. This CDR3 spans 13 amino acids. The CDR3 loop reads CASSDGSTGELFF.

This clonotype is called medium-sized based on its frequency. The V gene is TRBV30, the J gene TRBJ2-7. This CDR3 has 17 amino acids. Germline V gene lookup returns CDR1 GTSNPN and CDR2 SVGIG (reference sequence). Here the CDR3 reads CAWSVLATALISYEQYF. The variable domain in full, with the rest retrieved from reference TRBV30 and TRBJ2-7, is SQTIHQWPATLVQPVGSPLSLECTVEGTSNPNLYWYRQAAGRGLQLLFYSVGIGQISSEVPQNLSASRPQDRQFILSSKKLLLSDSGFYLCAWSVLATALISYEQYFGPGTRLTVT.

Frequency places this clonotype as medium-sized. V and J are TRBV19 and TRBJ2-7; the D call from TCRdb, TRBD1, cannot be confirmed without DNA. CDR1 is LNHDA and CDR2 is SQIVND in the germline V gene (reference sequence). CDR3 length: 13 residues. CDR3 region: CASSGTGEYEQYF.

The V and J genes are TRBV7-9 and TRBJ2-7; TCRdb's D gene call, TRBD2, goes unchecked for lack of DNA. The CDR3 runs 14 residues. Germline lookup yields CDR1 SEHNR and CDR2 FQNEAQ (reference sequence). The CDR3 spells CASSPGTSNNEQYF.

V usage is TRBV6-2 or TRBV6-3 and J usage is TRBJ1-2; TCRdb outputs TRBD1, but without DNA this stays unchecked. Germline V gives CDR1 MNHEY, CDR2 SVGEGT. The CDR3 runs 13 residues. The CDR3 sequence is CASIKGFSYGYTF.

The CDR3 is CAWSDPTGGSSEHYF. The V gene is TRBV30, the J gene TRBJ2-7; as DNA is missing, the TRBD1 call by TCRdb cannot be tested. Germline CDR1 is GTSNPN and CDR2 is SVGIG (reference sequence). CDR3 size: 15 residues.